This T cell receptor beta chain was sequenced during a study of T cell repertoires in cytomegalovirus infection. Study overall: Public TCR beta signatures indicated both CMV infection and matching HLA type.

Of note for this clonotype: The antigen remains undetermined.

Via MiXCR, TCRdb re-called the reads, giving one row per CDR3 protein. Of more than 250,000 distinct CDR3 sequences detected, 25% appear once; the ten largest clones hold about an eighth. V was shortened by 1 base and J by 6 bases, with 13 bases between the two germline ends. Germline CDR1 and CDR2: MGHRA and YSYEKL. The CDR3 spans 14 residues. This TCR was sampled from a human donor in good health (CMV status not recorded). Some clones in this sample may be carry-over from other donors' samples. The rearrangement links TRBV4-1 to TRBJ2-7; D possibly corresponds to TRBD2 (5 bases). Specimen: cultured PBMCs, collected from culture after CMV antigen stimulation. The CDR3 region has the DNA TGCGCCAGCAGCCAAGTGACGGGGTCATCCGAGCAGTACGTC. Translation: CASSQVTGSSEQYV.